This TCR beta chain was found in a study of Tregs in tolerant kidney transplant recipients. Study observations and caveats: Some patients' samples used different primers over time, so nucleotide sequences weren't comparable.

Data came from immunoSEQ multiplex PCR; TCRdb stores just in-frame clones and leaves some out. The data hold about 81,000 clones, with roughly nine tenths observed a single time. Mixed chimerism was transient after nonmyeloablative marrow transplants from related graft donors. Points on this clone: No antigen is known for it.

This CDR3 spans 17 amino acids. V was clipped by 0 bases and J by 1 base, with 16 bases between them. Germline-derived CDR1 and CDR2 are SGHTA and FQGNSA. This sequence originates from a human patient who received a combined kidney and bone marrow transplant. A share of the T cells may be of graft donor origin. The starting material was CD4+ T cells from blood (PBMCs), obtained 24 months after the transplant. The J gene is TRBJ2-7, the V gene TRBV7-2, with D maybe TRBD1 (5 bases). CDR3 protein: CASSLAGAQGRSYEQYF. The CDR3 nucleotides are TGTGCCAGCAGCTTAGCCGGAGCGCAGGGAAGATCCTACGAGCAGTACTTC. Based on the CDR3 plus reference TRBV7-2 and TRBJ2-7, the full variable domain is GAGVSQSPSNKVTEKGKDVELRCDPISGHTALYWYRQSLGQGLEFLIYFQGNSAPDKSGLPSDRFSAERTGGSVSTLTIQRTQQEDSAVYLCASSLAGAQGRSYEQYFGPGTRLTVT.